This TCR beta chain was observed in a study of cytomegalovirus exposure and HLA in healthy donors. Vbeta (60) and Jbeta (13) primers were used in the PCR. The protocol was immunoSEQ multiplex PCR, while the TCRdb copy is restricted to in-frame clones and leaves out a portion. The table shows some 180,000 clones, with over 80% occurring only once. The CDR3 has 13 amino acids. Germline CDR1 KGHSH, CDR2 LQKENI. The trim removed 6 bases at V and 7 bases at J, leaving 5 bases unmatched. The TCR was taken from a girl between 10 and 17 years old in good health and CMV-seropositive. The material sequenced was PBMCs. The V call is TRBV18, the J call TRBJ1-2, with 10 bases that match TRBD1. CDR3 in DNA: TGTGCCAGCTCGCGGGACAGGGGTGTTGGCTACACCTTC. Protein product: CASSRDRGVGYTF.